Below, 9 T cell receptor beta chains from the same sample are listed, as sequenced in a study of blood T cell repertoires in COVID-19. Repertoires were generated with immunoSEQ multiplex PCR, while TCRdb's copy carries only in-frame clones and drops some. The repertoire consists of hundreds of thousands of clones, with roughly 90% occurring once and the leading ten covering around 4.4%. The specimen sequenced was peripheral blood. The receptors stem from a man aged 40-55 years with acute or convalescent COVID-19.

This clone is a singleton in its sample. The chain joins TRBV5-1 to TRBJ1-1, with a possible D match to TRBD1 (6 bases). V dropped 3 bases and J dropped 0 bases, with 12 bases sitting between them. CDR1 and CDR2 (germline): SGHRS, YFSETQ. This CDR3 is built from 15 residues. The CDR3 bases are TGCGCCAGCAGCTCACAACAGGGAATGAACACTGAAGCTTTCTTT. Amino acid sequence: CASSSQQGMNTEAFF.

The chain has TRBV5-5 and TRBJ1-6; the D gene is possibly TRBD1 (6 bases). This CDR3 spans 17 amino acids. Per the germline V gene, CDR1 is SGHKS and CDR2 is YYEKEE (reference sequence). With 4 bases removed from V and 8 bases from J, the gap between germline ends came to 22 bases. This CDR3 is CASSRQPPQQGDSPLHF. DNA for the CDR3: TGTGCCAGCAGCCGACAACCGCCCCAACAGGGAGATTCACCCCTCCACTTT.

The chain carries TRBV4-1 and TRBJ2-4, with 10 bases matching TRBD1. Trimming at V came to 0 bases and at J to 8 bases, leaving 4 bases not matched to a gene. Germline assignment: CDR1 MGHRA and CDR2 YSYEKL. The CDR3 extends over 15 amino acids. CDR3 DNA sequence: TGCGCCAGCAGCCAAGATGGACAGGGGGTATACATTCAGTACTTC. It encodes CASSQDGQGVYIQYF.

This clone was detected only once. CDR3: CASSFAGQQETQYF. CDR3 DNA: TGTGCCAGCAGCTTCGCGGGACAGCAAGAGACCCAGTACTTC. The chain uses TRBV7-2 and TRBJ2-5, with D perhaps matching TRBD1 (7 bases). This CDR3 has 14 residues. V shed 3 bases and J shed 2 bases, with 10 bases lying between them. Germline-derived CDR1 and CDR2 are SGHTA and FQGNSA.

As for this clone: Other nucleotide sequences in the sample specify the same CDR3. The V call is TRBV2, the J call TRBJ2-7; 7 bases map to TRBD1. Germline values: CDR1 SNHLY, CDR2 FYNNEI. The V segment lost 4 bases and the J segment 4 bases; nucleotides outside the gene matches: 1. This CDR3 comprises 12 residues. The CDR3 DNA reads as TGTGCCAGCAGTGGGGACAGTTACGAGCAGTACTTC. Its translation is CASSGDSYEQYF.

This chain joins TRBV5-1 and TRBJ1-5, with D uncertain. Germline values: CDR1 SGHRS, CDR2 YFSETQ. V was trimmed by 0 bases and J by 6 bases, leaving 16 bases between them. The CDR3 has 16 residues. CDR3 amino acids: CASSLGPEGTTQPQHF. The CDR3 nucleotides read TGCGCCAGCAGCTTGGGTCCAGAGGGCACGACTCAGCCCCAGCATTTT.

The V and J genes are TRBV9 and TRBJ1-2; TRBD1 might be the D (5 bases). The CDR3 contains 15 residues. Germline CDR1 and CDR2: SGDLS and YYNGEE. Trimming removed 0 bases from V and 4 bases from J, with 13 bases in between. CDR3 sequence: CASSVAGVTGYGYTF. In DNA, the CDR3 is TGTGCCAGCAGCGTAGCAGGTGTTACAGGCTATGGCTACACCTTC. The whole variable domain, remainder taken from reference TRBV9 and TRBJ1-2, is DSGVTQTPKHLITATGQRVTLRCSPRSGDLSVYWYQQSLDQGLQFLIQYYNGEERAKGNILERFSAQQFPDLHSELNLSSLELGDSALYFCASSVAGVTGYGYTFGSGTRLTVV.

The chain carries TRBV5-6 and TRBJ1-2, with no clear D. The ends were cut back, 4 bases at V and 1 base at J, with 5 bases in the middle. Germline CDR1 reads SGHDT; CDR2 reads YYEEEE. The CDR3 covers 12 residues. The CDR3 here is CASSLYNYGYTF. The CDR3 nucleotides read TGTGCCAGCAGCCTATATAACTATGGCTACACCTTC.

The J gene is TRBJ2-1, the V gene TRBV21-1; TRBD1, the D gene given by the table, was not confirmed from the DNA. TRBV21-1 counts as a pseudogene. This CDR3 contains 14 residues. CDR3 bases: TGTGCCACCCTATTAGACAGTCCCTACAATGAGCAGTTCTTC. Residues: CATLLDSPYNEQFF.